These 23 T cell receptor beta chains were all obtained from the same sample, sequenced in a study of blood T cell repertoires in COVID-19. TCRdb's copy holds only in-frame clones and misses some; the assay was immunoSEQ multiplex PCR. In the table there are 87,000 or so clones, approximately 87% of which are singletons. The sample taken for sequencing was peripheral blood. The origin of the receptors is a human donor with acute or convalescent COVID-19. The donor label of this sample is uncertain.

The gene calls are TRBV5-4 and TRBJ2-7; 7 positions agree with TRBD1. The germline V gene has CDR1 SGHNT and CDR2 YYREEE (reference sequence). The CDR3 has 12 residues. The ends lost 4 bases at V and 7 bases at J; junction bases unmatched: 5. The CDR3 coding sequence is TGTGCCAGCAGCACGACAGGGCGGGAGCAGTACTTC. This encodes CASSTTGREQYF.

The chain uses TRBV29-1 and TRBJ2-3; weak D call: TRBD2 (7 bases). The germline V gene encodes CDR1 SQVTM and CDR2 ANQGSEA. Trimming removed 6 bases at V and 2 bases at J, with 18 bases between. The CDR3 has 15 residues. The CDR3 is CSVQGRGGDTDTQYF. Written as DNA, the CDR3 is TGCAGCGTACAGGGTAGGGGGGGTGACACAGATACGCAGTATTTT.

This sequence joins TRBV10-3 and TRBJ2-3, with 10 bases aligning to TRBD2. The germline gives CDR1 ENHRY, CDR2 SYGVKD. The CDR3 is made up of 13 amino acids. Trimming at V came to 8 bases and at J to 3 bases, leaving 2 bases not matched to a gene. CDR3 nucleotide sequence: TGTGCCATCTCTAGCGGGGGTACAGATACGCAGTATTTT. Its protein product is CAISSGGTDTQYF.

The chain employs TRBV19 and TRBJ1-5; 12 nucleotides agree with TRBD1. V shed 6 bases, J shed 6 bases, and the junction held 9 bases outside the gene matches. Germline V gene data show CDR1 as LNHDA and CDR2 as SQIVND (reference sequence). The CDR3 sequence is 16 residues long. The CDR3 here is CASSYSGTGGFQPQHF. CDR3 DNA: TGTGCCAGTAGCTACTCCGGGACAGGGGGCTTTCAGCCCCAGCATTTT.

The V and J genes are TRBV9 and TRBJ2-5; 10 bases match TRBD1. V dropped 2 bases and J dropped 5; count of bases not matched to a gene: 9. The CDR3 extends over 16 amino acids. Germline V gene sequence: CDR1 SGDLS, CDR2 YYNGEE. The DNA of the CDR3 is TGTGCCAGCAGCGTCGGACAGGGGGTAAAAGGGGAGACCCAGTACTTC. Translation gives CASSVGQGVKGETQYF.

The gene calls are TRBV7-2 and TRBJ2-1; tentative D call: TRBD1 (6 bases). This CDR3 spans 15 amino acids. Germline V gives CDR1 SGHTA, CDR2 FQGNSA. V was pared by 5 bases and J by 9 bases, with 20 bases between. This chain's CDR3 is CASSLQGIRISEQFF. CDR3 in DNA: TGTGCCAGCAGCCTACAGGGAATCCGGATAAGTGAGCAGTTCTTC.

This chain links TRBV28 with TRBJ1-6, with D unclear. CDR3 length: 15 amino acids. Per germline, CDR1 MDHEN and CDR2 SYDVKM. Deletions cut 7 bases from V and 7 bases from J, with 17 bases between. Here the CDR3 reads CASNSPSSGNSPLHF. The CDR3 DNA reads TGTGCCAGCAACTCCCCCTCAAGCGGGAATTCACCCCTCCACTTT. The whole variable domain, remainder taken from reference TRBV28 and TRBJ1-6, is DVKVTQSSRYLVKRTGEKVFLECVQDMDHENMFWYRQDPGLGLRLIYFSYDVKMKEKGDIPEGYSVSREKKERFSLILESASTNQTSMYLCASNSPSSGNSPLHFGNGTRLTVT.

V usage is TRBV30 and J usage is TRBJ1-2; 9 positions match TRBD1. V shed 5 bases, J shed 8 bases, and the junction held 9 bases outside the gene matches. The CDR3 runs 13 residues. Germline V gene data show CDR1 as GTSNPN and CDR2 as SVGIG (reference sequence). The CDR3 spells CAWQGQGFGGYTF. For the CDR3, the DNA is TGTGCCTGGCAAGGACAGGGGTTTGGAGGCTACACCTTC.

This clone came up once. The rearrangement joins TRBV29-1 to TRBJ2-5; TRBD1 might be the D (5 bases). The CDR3 is made up of 15 amino acids. Germline-derived CDR1 and CDR2 are SQVTM and ANQGSEA. Deletions cut 4 bases from V and 5 bases from J, with 20 bases between. Written as DNA, the CDR3 is TGCAGCGTTGTGGGTCTAGGCAGGGCCCCCGAGACCCAGTACTTC. Translating it yields CSVVGLGRAPETQYF.

The J gene is TRBJ2-7, the V gene TRBV28; TRBD1 agrees at 7 bases. Germline V gene sequence: CDR1 MDHEN, CDR2 SYDVKM. This CDR3 contains 15 residues. Germline trimming cut 5 bases from V and 0 bases from J; bases unmatched to any gene: 7. The CDR3 protein is CASSPSGQSSYEQYF. The CDR3 DNA sequence: TGTGCCAGCAGTCCTTCGGGACAGAGCTCCTACGAGCAGTACTTC.

There are a few counts of this clone. The chain uses TRBV27 and TRBJ1-6; 7 bases line up with TRBD1. Germline V gene sequence: CDR1 MNHEY, CDR2 SMNVEV (reference sequence). CDR3 length equals 14 residues. V lost 4 bases, J lost 9 bases, and 6 bases stayed unmatched. The DNA for the CDR3 is TGTGCCAGCAGTTACAGGGGTAACAGTTCACCCCTCCACTTT. Residues: CASSYRGNSSPLHF.

This clone was counted a single time. The chain recombines TRBV6-1 with TRBJ1-1; 7 bases fit TRBD1. Unmatched junction bases numbered 5, after V lost 2 bases and J lost 5 bases. Per germline, CDR1 MNHNS and CDR2 SASEGT. This CDR3 has 14 residues. The CDR3 DNA reads TGTGCCAGCAGTGAAATAGCAGGGGGAACTGAAGCTTTCTTT. It is translated as CASSEIAGGTEAFF.

The rearrangement uses TRBV4-1 and TRBJ2-7; D is possibly TRBD1 (6 bases). This CDR3 is 13 amino acids long. V lost 5 bases and J 7 bases, leaving 15 bases between the germline ends. The germline gives CDR1 MGHRA, CDR2 YSYEKL. CDR3 bases: TGCGCCAGCAGCGCAACAGGGTCGGGGGAGCAGTACTTC. Translated: CASSATGSGEQYF.

The chain is built from TRBV2 and TRBJ1-1, with TRBD1 identical over 7 bases. Germline V gene data show CDR1 as SNHLY and CDR2 as FYNNEI. Trimming at V came to 4 bases and at J to 1 base, leaving 3 bases not matched to a gene. CDR3 size: 14 residues. The CDR3 reads CASSATGRNTEAFF. Written as DNA, the CDR3 is TGTGCCAGCAGTGCGACAGGGAGGAACACTGAAGCTTTCTTT.

The chain links TRBV2 to TRBJ2-1, with a tentative D call TRBD2 (5 bases). V gave up 7 bases and J gave up 4 bases, with 17 bases separating them. CDR3 size: 15 residues. Germline CDR1 reads SNHLY; CDR2 reads FYNNEI. CDR3: CASTPSPIRYNEQFF. CDR3 nucleotides: TGTGCCAGCACTCCTAGCCCCATCCGTTACAATGAGCAGTTCTTC.

The gene calls are TRBV6-1 and TRBJ2-1; 7 bases line up with TRBD2. Germline V gives CDR1 MNHNS, CDR2 SASEGT. The V and J ends lost 1 base and 8 bases, in that order; junction bases with no gene match: 11. This CDR3 spans 16 amino acids. DNA of the CDR3: TGTGCCAGCAGTGAAGTCGCTAGCGCGGGGGAAGATGAGCAGTTCTTC. Translation: CASSEVASAGEDEQFF.

The rearrangement uses TRBV3-1 (or the pseudogene TRBV3-2) and TRBJ1-4; a possible D gene is TRBD1 (5 bases). The CDR3 spans 13 residues. CDR1 is LGHDT, CDR2 YNNKEL, per germline (reference sequence). V was trimmed by 4 bases and J by 8 bases, leaving 11 bases between them. The CDR3 coding sequence is TGTGCCAGCAGCCGGGACTTCCTCGAAAAACTGTTTTTT. Protein: CASSRDFLEKLFF.

The chain combines TRBV27 with TRBJ2-7; D perhaps matches TRBD1 (6 bases). V lost 4 bases and J lost 4, with 11 bases in between. Germline CDR1 MNHEY, CDR2 SMNVEV (reference sequence). The CDR3 consists of 13 residues. As DNA, the CDR3 is TGTGCCAGCAGTTCCCCGGACAGATACGAGCAGTACTTC. Protein product: CASSSPDRYEQYF.

The rearrangement joins TRBV24-1 to TRBJ1-4, with 8 bases identical to TRBD1. Germline values: CDR1 KGHDR, CDR2 SFDVKD. There are 18 residues in the CDR3. V shed 6 bases and J 0 bases; nucleotides not matched to a gene: 11. Here the CDR3 reads CATSSSDRGYATNEKLFF. The CDR3 bases are TGTGCCACCAGTTCATCAGACAGGGGATATGCAACTAATGAAAAACTGTTTTTT.

This clone was seen once. V gene TRBV12-3 or TRBV12-4 combines with J gene TRBJ2-7; no definite D call. The V and J ends lost 5 bases and 3 bases respectively, with 5 bases between them. The CDR3 contains 11 residues. In nucleotides, the CDR3 is TGTGCCAGCAGTCAATTCTACGAGCAGTACTTC. Its protein is CASSQFYEQYF.

The chain recombines TRBV6-5 with TRBJ1-4, with a possible D match to TRBD1 (5 bases). Germline values: CDR1 MNHEY, CDR2 SVGAGI. This CDR3 has 13 amino acids. V was shortened by 7 bases and J by 5 bases, with 11 bases between the two germline ends. CDR3 sequence (DNA): TGTGCCAGCAAAGAGACAGCAAATGAAAAACTGTTTTTT. It codes for CASKETANEKLFF.

The rearrangement uses TRBV2 and TRBJ2-5; no definite D call. The germline V gene encodes CDR1 SNHLY and CDR2 FYNNEI. Trimming took 3 bases from V and 2 from J, leaving 7 bases between them. The CDR3 extends over 13 amino acids. As DNA, the CDR3 is TGTGCCAGCAGTGAGGCCAGGCAAGAGACCCAGTACTTC. Its translation: CASSEARQETQYF.

The V call is TRBV3-1 (or the pseudogene TRBV3-2), the J call TRBJ2-1; the D is unclear. The germline V and J ends were trimmed by 5 bases and 7 bases, with 9 bases remaining between them. Germline-derived CDR1 and CDR2 are LGHDT and YNNKEL (reference sequence). This CDR3 has 12 amino acids. The CDR3 loop reads CASSYYTNEQFF. The CDR3, as DNA: TGTGCCAGCAGCTACTACACAAATGAGCAGTTCTTC.